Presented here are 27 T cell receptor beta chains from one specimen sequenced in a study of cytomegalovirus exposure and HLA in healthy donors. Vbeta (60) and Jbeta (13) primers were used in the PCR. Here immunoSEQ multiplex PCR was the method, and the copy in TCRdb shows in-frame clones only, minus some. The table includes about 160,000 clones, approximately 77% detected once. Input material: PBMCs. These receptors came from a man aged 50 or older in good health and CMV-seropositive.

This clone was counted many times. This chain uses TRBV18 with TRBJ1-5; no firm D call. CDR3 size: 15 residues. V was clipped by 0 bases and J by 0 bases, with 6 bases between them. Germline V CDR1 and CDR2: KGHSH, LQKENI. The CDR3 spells CASSPPSHSNQPQHF. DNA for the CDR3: TGTGCCAGCTCACCACCGAGTCATAGCAATCAGCCCCAGCATTTT.

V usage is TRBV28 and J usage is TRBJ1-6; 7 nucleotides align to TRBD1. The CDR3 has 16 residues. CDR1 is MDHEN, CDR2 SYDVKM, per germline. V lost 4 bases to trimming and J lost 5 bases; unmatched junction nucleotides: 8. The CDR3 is CASSSWTGFDNSPLHF. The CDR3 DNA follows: TGTGCCAGCAGTTCCTGGACAGGTTTTGATAATTCACCCCTCCACTTT.

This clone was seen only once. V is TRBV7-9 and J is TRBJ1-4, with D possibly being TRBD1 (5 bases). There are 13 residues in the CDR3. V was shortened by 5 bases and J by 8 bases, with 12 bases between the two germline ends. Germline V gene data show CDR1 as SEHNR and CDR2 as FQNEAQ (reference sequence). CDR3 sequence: CASSDGQREKLFF. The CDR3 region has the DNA TGTGCCAGCAGCGATGGACAAAGAGAAAAACTGTTTTTT.

Written as DNA, the CDR3 is TGTGCCAGCAGCGTGGGGCACCGCTCTGGAAACACCATATATTTT. Protein sequence: CASSVGHRSGNTIYF. This rearrangement joins TRBV9 to TRBJ1-3; D might be TRBD1 (5 bases). Per the germline V gene, CDR1 is SGDLS and CDR2 is YYNGEE. Trimming stripped 2 bases from V and 0 bases from J, with 9 bases between. The CDR3 runs to 15 residues.

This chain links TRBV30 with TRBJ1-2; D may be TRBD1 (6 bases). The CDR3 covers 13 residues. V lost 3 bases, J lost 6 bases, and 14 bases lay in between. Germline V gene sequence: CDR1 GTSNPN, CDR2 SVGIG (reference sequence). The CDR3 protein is CAWSEGVLHGYTF. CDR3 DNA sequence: TGTGCCTGGAGCGAGGGGGTGCTCCATGGCTACACCTTC. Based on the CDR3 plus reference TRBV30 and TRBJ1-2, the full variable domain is SQTIHQWPATLVQPVGSPLSLECTVEGTSNPNLYWYRQAAGRGLQLLFYSVGIGQISSEVPQNLSASRPQDRQFILSSKKLLLSDSGFYLCAWSEGVLHGYTFGSGTRLTVV.

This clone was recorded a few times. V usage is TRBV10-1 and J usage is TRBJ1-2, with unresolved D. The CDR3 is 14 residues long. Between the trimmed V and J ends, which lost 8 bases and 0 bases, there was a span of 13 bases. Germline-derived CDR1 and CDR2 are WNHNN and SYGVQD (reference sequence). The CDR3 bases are TGCGCCAGCCCCCGGAACAGCTCTAACTATGGCTACACCTTC. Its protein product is CASPRNSSNYGYTF.

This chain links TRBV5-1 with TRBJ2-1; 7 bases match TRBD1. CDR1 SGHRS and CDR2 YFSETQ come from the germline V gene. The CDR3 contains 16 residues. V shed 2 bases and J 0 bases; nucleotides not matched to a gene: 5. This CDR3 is CASSLNGDSSYNEQFF. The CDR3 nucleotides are TGCGCCAGCAGCTTAAACGGGGACAGCTCCTACAATGAGCAGTTCTTC.

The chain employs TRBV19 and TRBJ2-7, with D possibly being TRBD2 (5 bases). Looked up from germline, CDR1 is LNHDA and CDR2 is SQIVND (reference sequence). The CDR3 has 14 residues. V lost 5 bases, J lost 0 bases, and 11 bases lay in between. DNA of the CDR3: TGTGCCAGTAGTCCCCAGGCGGGCTCCTACGAGCAGTACTTC. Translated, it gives CASSPQAGSYEQYF.

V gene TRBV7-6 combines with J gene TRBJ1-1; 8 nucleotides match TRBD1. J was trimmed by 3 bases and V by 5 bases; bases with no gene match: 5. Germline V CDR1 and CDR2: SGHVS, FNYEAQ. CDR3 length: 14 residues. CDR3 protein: CASSAQGADTEAFF. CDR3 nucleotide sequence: TGTGCCAGCAGCGCCCAGGGGGCGGACACTGAAGCTTTCTTT. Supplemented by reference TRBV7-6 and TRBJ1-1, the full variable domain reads GAGVSQSPRYKVTKRGQDVALRCDPISGHVSLYWYRQALGQGPEFLTYFNYEAQQDKSGLPNDRFSAERPEGSISTLTIQRTEQRDSAMYRCASSAQGADTEAFFGQGTRLTVV.

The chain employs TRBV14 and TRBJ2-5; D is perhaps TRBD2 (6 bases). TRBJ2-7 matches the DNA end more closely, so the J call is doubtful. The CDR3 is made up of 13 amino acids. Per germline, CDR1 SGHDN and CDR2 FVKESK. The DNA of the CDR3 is TGTGCCAGCAGCCCGGGGGTAGCCTACGAGCAGTACTTC. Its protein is CASSPGVAYEQYF.

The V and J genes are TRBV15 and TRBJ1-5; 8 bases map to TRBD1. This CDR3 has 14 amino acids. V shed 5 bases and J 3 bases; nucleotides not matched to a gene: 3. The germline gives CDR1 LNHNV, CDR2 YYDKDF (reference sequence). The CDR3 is CATSGGQDNQPQHF. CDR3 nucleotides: TGTGCCACCAGCGGGGGACAGGACAATCAGCCCCAGCATTTT. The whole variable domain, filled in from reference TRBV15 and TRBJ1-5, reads DAMVIQNPRYQVTQFGKPVTLSCSQTLNHNVMYWYQQKSSQAPKLLFHYYDKDFNNEADTPDNFQSRRPNTSFCFLDIRSPGLGDTAMYLCATSGGQDNQPQHFGDGTRLSIL.

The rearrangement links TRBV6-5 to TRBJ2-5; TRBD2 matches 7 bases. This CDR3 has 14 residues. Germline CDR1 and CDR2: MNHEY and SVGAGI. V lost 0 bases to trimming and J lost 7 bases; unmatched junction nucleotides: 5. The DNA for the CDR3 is TGTGCCAGCAGTTACTCTCGGGGGGACGGGACCCAGTACTTC. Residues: CASSYSRGDGTQYF.

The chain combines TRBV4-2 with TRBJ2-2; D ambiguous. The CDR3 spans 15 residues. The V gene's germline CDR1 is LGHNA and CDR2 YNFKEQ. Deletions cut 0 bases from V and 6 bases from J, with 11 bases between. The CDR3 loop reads CASSQETFIPGELFF. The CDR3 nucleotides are TGTGCCAGCAGCCAAGAAACTTTCATCCCCGGGGAGCTGTTTTTT.

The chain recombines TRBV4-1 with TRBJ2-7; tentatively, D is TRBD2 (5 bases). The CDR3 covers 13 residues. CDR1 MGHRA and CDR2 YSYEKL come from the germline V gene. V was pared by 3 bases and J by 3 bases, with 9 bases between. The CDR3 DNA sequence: TGCGCCAGCAGCCATGAAGAGGGCTACGAGCAGTACTTC. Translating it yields CASSHEEGYEQYF.

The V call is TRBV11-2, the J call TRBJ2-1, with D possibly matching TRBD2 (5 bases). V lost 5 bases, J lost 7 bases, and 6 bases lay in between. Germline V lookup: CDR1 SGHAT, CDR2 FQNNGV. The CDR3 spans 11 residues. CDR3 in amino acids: CASSRTNEQFF. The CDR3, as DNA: TGTGCCAGCAGCCGGACTAATGAGCAGTTCTTC.

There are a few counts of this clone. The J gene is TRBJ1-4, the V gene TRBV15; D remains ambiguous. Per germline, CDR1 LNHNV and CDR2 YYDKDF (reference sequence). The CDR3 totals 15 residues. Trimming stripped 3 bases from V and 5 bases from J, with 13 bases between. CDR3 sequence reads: CATSRETVRNEKLFF. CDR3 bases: TGTGCCACCAGCAGGGAGACGGTGAGAAATGAAAAACTGTTTTTT.

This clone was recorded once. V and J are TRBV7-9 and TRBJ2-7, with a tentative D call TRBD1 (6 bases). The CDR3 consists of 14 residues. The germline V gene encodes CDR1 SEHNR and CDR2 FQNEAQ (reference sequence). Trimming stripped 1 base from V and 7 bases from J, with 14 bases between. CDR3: CASSLVTGVKEQYF. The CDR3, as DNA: TGTGCCAGCAGCTTAGTGACAGGAGTGAAAGAGCAGTACTTC.

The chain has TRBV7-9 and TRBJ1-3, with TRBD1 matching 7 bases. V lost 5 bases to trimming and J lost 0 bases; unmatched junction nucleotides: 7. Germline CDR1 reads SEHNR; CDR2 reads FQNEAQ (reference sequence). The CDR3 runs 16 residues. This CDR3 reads CASSLSGTVSGNTIYF. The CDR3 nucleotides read TGTGCCAGCAGCCTTTCCGGGACAGTCTCTGGAAACACCATATATTTT. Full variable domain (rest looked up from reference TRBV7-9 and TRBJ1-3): DTGVSQNPRHKITKRGQNVTFRCDPISEHNRLYWYRQTLGQGPEFLTYFQNEAQLEKSRLLSDRFSAERPKGSFSTLEIQRTEQGDSAMYLCASSLSGTVSGNTIYFGEGSWLTVV.

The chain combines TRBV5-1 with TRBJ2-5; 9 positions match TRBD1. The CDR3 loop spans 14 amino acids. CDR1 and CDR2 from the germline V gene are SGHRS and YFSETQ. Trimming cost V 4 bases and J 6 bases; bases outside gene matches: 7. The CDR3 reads CASSIGQGRKTQYF. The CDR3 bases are TGCGCCAGCAGCATCGGACAGGGGCGGAAGACCCAGTACTTC.

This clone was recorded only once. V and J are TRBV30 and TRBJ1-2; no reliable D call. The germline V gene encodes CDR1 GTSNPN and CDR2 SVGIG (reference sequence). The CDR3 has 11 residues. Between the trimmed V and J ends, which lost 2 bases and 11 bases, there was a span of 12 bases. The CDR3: CAWSSGGLYTF. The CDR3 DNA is TGTGCCTGGAGTTCTGGAGGTCTTTACACCTTC. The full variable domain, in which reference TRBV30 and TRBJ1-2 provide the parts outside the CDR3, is SQTIHQWPATLVQPVGSPLSLECTVEGTSNPNLYWYRQAAGRGLQLLFYSVGIGQISSEVPQNLSASRPQDRQFILSSKKLLLSDSGFYLCAWSSGGLYTFGSGTRLTVV.

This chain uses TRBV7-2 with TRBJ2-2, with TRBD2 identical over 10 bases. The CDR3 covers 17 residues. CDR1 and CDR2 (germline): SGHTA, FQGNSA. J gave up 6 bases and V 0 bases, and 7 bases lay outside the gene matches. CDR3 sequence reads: CASSLAQRGGLAGELFF. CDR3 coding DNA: TGTGCCAGCAGCTTAGCTCAGCGGGGGGGCCTTGCCGGGGAGCTGTTTTTT.

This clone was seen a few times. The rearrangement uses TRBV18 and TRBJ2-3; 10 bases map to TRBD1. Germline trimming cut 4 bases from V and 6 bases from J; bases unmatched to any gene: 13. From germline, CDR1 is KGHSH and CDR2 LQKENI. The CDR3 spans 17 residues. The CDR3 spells CASSRTLRDRGQDTQYF. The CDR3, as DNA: TGTGCCAGCTCACGAACCCTCCGGGACAGGGGACAGGATACGCAGTATTTT.

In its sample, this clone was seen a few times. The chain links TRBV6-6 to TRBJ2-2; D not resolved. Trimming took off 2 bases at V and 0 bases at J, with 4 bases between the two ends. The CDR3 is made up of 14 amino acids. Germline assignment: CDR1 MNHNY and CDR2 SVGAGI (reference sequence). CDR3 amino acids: CASSYRTNTGELFF. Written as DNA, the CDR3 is TGTGCCAGCAGTTACCGTACGAACACCGGGGAGCTGTTTTTT.

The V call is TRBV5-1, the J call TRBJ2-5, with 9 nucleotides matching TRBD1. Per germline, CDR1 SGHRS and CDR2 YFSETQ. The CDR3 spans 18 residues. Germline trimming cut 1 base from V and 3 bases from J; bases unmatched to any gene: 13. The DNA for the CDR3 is TGCGCCAGCAGCTTGCTGCCCCCGCCGGGACAGGGCGAAGAGACCCAGTACTTC. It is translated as CASSLLPPPGQGEETQYF.

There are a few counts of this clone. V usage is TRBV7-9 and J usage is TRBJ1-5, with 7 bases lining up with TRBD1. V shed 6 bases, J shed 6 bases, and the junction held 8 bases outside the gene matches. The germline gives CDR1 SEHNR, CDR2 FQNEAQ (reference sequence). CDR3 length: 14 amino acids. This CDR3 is CASSLGTDLQPQHF. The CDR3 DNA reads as TGTGCCAGCAGTCTCGGGACAGATCTTCAGCCCCAGCATTTT.

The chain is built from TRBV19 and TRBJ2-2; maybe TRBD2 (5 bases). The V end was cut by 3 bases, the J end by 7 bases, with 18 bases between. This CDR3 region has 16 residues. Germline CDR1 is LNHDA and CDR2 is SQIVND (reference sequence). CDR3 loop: CASSIRVLRGGGELFF. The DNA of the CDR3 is TGTGCCAGTAGTATTCGGGTCTTGCGAGGAGGCGGGGAGCTGTTTTTT. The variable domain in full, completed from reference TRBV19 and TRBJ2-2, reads DGGITQSPKYLFRKEGQNVTLSCEQNLNHDAMYWYRQDPGQGLRLIYYSQIVNDFQKGDIAEGYSVSREKKESFPLTVTSAQKNPTAFYLCASSIRVLRGGGELFFGEGSRLTVL.

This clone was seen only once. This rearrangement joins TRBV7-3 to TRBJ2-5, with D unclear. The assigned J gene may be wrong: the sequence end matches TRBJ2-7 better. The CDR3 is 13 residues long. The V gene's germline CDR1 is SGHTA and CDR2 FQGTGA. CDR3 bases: TGTGCCAGCAGCTTAACAGCCTCCTACGAGCAGTACTTC. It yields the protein CASSLTASYEQYF.